These T cell receptor beta chains were read from a single sample in a study of T-cell reconstitution after alpha-beta-depleted transplantation in children. TCRdb fed the PCR reads into MiXCR, producing one record per CDR3 protein. The table lists about 440,000 distinct CDR3 sequences, 43% of them singletons. Here the sequenced sample was PBMCs, taken before TCRalphabeta/CD19-depleted stem cell transplant. The receptors shown here come from a girl under 10 years old with aplastic anemia, due to receive a stem cell transplant. The conserved cysteine and the conserved F or W are not part of the CDR3 here. The size field is filled for only some rows; it gives once, few, many or a size class.

CDR3 length: 15; clone size: few; V gene: TRBV9; J gene: TRBJ1-4; CDR3 protein: ASSVEKEGTHTEKLF
CDR3 length: 13; clone size: .; V gene: TRBV6-1; J gene: TRBJ2-7; CDR3 protein: ASSLALAQPYEQY
CDR3 length: 11; clone size: few; V gene: TRBV25-1; J gene: TRBJ2-7; CDR3 protein: ASARDRGYEQY
CDR3 length: 12; clone size: .; V gene: TRBV9; J gene: TRBJ1-2; CDR3 protein: ASSVAGTEHGYT
CDR3 length: 12; clone size: .; V gene: TRBV5-1; J gene: TRBJ2-1; CDR3 protein: ASSRGKTSNEQF
CDR3 length: 11; clone size: many; V gene: TRBV7-2; J gene: TRBJ1-2; CDR3 protein: ASSLKGFTGYT
CDR3 length: 9; clone size: few; V gene: TRBV29-1; J gene: TRBJ2-7; CDR3 protein: SVEEGYEQY
CDR3 length: 13; clone size: .; V gene: TRBV20-1; J gene: TRBJ2-3; CDR3 protein: SASKRAGSADTQY
CDR3 length: 13; clone size: .; V gene: TRBV18; J gene: TRBJ1-5; CDR3 protein: ASSPRDRENQPQH
CDR3 length: 12; clone size: .; V gene: TRBV5-1; J gene: TRBJ2-1; CDR3 protein: ASRSIQGAVEQF
CDR3 length: 7; clone size: .; V gene: TRBV20-1; J gene: TRBJ1-5; CDR3 protein: SAGQPQH
CDR3 length: 14; clone size: .; V gene: TRBV14; J gene: TRBJ2-1; CDR3 protein: ASSHYDRGVYDEQF
CDR3 length: 15; clone size: .; V gene: TRBV4-2; J gene: TRBJ2-3; CDR3 protein: ASSQVGQRGGWATQY
CDR3 length: 14; clone size: .; V gene: TRBV20-1; J gene: TRBJ2-1; CDR3 protein: SAARLAGGPHNEQF
CDR3 length: 14; clone size: once; V gene: TRBV7-9; J gene: TRBJ2-7; CDR3 protein: ASSPPPGQESHEQY
CDR3 length: 9; clone size: .; V gene: TRBV30; J gene: TRBJ2-5; CDR3 protein: AWSPQETQY
CDR3 length: 13; clone size: .; V gene: TRBV4-1; J gene: TRBJ2-5; CDR3 protein: ASRKPGGGVETQY
CDR3 length: 13; clone size: .; V gene: TRBV5-1; J gene: TRBJ2-5; CDR3 protein: ASSLRLAGEETQY
CDR3 length: 13; clone size: many; V gene: TRBV6-5; J gene: TRBJ2-3; CDR3 protein: ASSYSGTGTDTQY
CDR3 length: 12; clone size: many; V gene: TRBV5-1; J gene: TRBJ1-1; CDR3 protein: ASSLEGGPTEAF
CDR3 length: 11; clone size: many; V gene: TRBV7-9; J gene: TRBJ2-1; CDR3 protein: ASSEGHYNEQF
CDR3 length: 14; clone size: many; V gene: TRBV3-1; J gene: TRBJ2-3; CDR3 protein: ASSHPKALPTDTQY
CDR3 length: 12; clone size: few; V gene: TRBV6-1; J gene: TRBJ2-3; CDR3 protein: ASSRQAHTDTQY
CDR3 length: 13; clone size: .; V gene: TRBV7-6; J gene: TRBJ2-3; CDR3 protein: ASSVYGWGTDTQY
CDR3 length: 9; clone size: .; V gene: TRBV30; J gene: TRBJ1-1; CDR3 protein: AWARASEAF
CDR3 length: 13; clone size: .; V gene: TRBV9; J gene: TRBJ2-1; CDR3 protein: ASSVELAVHNEQF
CDR3 length: 15; clone size: few; V gene: TRBV27; J gene: TRBJ2-2; CDR3 protein: ASSFLEAGGPTGELF
CDR3 length: 14; clone size: .; V gene: TRBV7-2; J gene: TRBJ2-7; CDR3 protein: ASSFIVQRLAYEQY
CDR3 length: 13; clone size: once; V gene: TRBV5-1; J gene: TRBJ2-1; CDR3 protein: AMGSGTSGSDEQF
CDR3 length: 11; clone size: once; V gene: TRBV7-8; J gene: TRBJ2-3; CDR3 protein: ASSFRGLDTQY
CDR3 length: 6; clone size: .; V gene: TRBV29-1; J gene: TRBJ2-3; CDR3 protein: SVGAQY
CDR3 length: 14; clone size: many; V gene: TRBV7-2; J gene: TRBJ2-3; CDR3 protein: ASSLGPSGSTDTQY
CDR3 length: 16; clone size: .; V gene: TRBV15; J gene: TRBJ2-2; CDR3 protein: ATSRDRTSGRNTGELF
CDR3 length: 12; clone size: .; V gene: TRBV7-9; J gene: TRBJ2-5; CDR3 protein: ASSLDRDRETQY
CDR3 length: 10; clone size: .; V gene: TRBV28; J gene: TRBJ2-3; CDR3 protein: ASMSYTDTQY
CDR3 length: 10; clone size: .; V gene: TRBV5-1; J gene: TRBJ2-1; CDR3 protein: ASRPEYNEQF
CDR3 length: 11; clone size: once; V gene: TRBV28; J gene: TRBJ2-3; CDR3 protein: ASRLTDTDTQY
CDR3 length: 12; clone size: .; V gene: TRBV7-8; J gene: TRBJ1-5; CDR3 protein: ASSLARGTQPQH
CDR3 length: 13; clone size: few; V gene: TRBV7-9; J gene: TRBJ2-7; CDR3 protein: ASSHRGTGTSEQY
CDR3 length: 13; clone size: .; V gene: TRBV20-1; J gene: TRBJ1-5; CDR3 protein: SAEIRQGRPQPQH
CDR3 length: 16; clone size: .; V gene: TRBV9; J gene: TRBJ1-4; CDR3 protein: ASSSKEGASIDYDKLF
CDR3 length: 13; clone size: .; V gene: TRBV20-1; J gene: TRBJ2-1; CDR3 protein: SAPGLARKDNEQF
CDR3 length: 12; clone size: many; V gene: TRBV5-1; J gene: TRBJ2-1; CDR3 protein: ASSLVVSGNEQF
CDR3 length: 12; clone size: many; V gene: TRBV10-2; J gene: TRBJ2-7; CDR3 protein: ASSEWTGANEQY
CDR3 length: 11; clone size: few; V gene: TRBV5-1; J gene: TRBJ2-1; CDR3 protein: ASSLAVNNEQF
CDR3 length: 14; clone size: .; V gene: TRBV6-5; J gene: TRBJ1-6; CDR3 protein: ASSYSSNRGHSPLH
CDR3 length: 14; clone size: few; V gene: TRBV24-1; J gene: TRBJ2-7; CDR3 protein: ATSDNMGQGDHEQY
CDR3 length: 12; clone size: many; V gene: TRBV5-1; J gene: TRBJ1-1; CDR3 protein: ASSLEQSWTEAF
CDR3 length: 12; clone size: .; V gene: TRBV9; J gene: TRBJ2-2; CDR3 protein: ASSAGLSPGELF
CDR3 length: 12; clone size: .; V gene: TRBV11-3; J gene: TRBJ2-1; CDR3 protein: ASSFGPPYNEQF
CDR3 length: 11; clone size: .; V gene: TRBV29-1; J gene: TRBJ2-1; CDR3 protein: RFTGREGNEQF
CDR3 length: 14; clone size: .; V gene: TRBV21-1; J gene: TRBJ1-5; CDR3 protein: ASSKGPGPSNQPQH
CDR3 length: 12; clone size: few; V gene: TRBV10-3; J gene: TRBJ2-3; CDR3 protein: AIKGTGGTDTQY
CDR3 length: 13; clone size: many; V gene: TRBV7-8; J gene: TRBJ1-4; CDR3 protein: ASSDGWATNEKLF
CDR3 length: 11; clone size: many; V gene: TRBV5-1; J gene: TRBJ2-2; CDR3 protein: ASSLDYTGELF
CDR3 length: 11; clone size: .; V gene: TRBV7-9; J gene: TRBJ2-7; CDR3 protein: ASLKENFYEQY
CDR3 length: 13; clone size: .; V gene: TRBV7-6; J gene: TRBJ2-2; CDR3 protein: ASRYSSLGTGELF
CDR3 length: 15; clone size: .; V gene: TRBV12-3/TRBV12-4; J gene: TRBJ2-5; CDR3 protein: ASSPLQGHGALETQY
CDR3 length: 13; clone size: once; V gene: TRBV6-4; J gene: TRBJ2-1; CDR3 protein: ASSDRWEVNNEQF